The 29 T cell receptor beta chains given below trace back to one sample, sequenced in a study of identical twins. TCRdb re-derived calls from the 5' RACE reads in MiXCR, one entry per CDR3 protein. The sample contains 500,000 or so distinct CDR3 sequences, 13% to 15% of which appear only once. These sequences were also reported in another study, on yellow fever vaccine responses in identical twins.

Sequenced: CD4+ T cells sorted from blood. All receptors derive from a woman between 18 and 29 years old in good health.

The genes are TRBV5-1 and TRBJ1-1; the match to TRBD1 covers 9 bases. The junction had 10 bases not matched to a gene; V was cut back by 3 bases and J by 4 bases. Germline-derived CDR1 and CDR2 are SGHRS and YFSETQ. The CDR3 loop spans 16 amino acids. CDR3 bases: TGCGCCAGCAGCTCGCTTACAGGGGGCGAGGGCACTGAAGCTTTCTTT. Its translation is CASSSLTGGEGTEAFF. The whole variable domain, filled in from reference TRBV5-1 and TRBJ1-1, reads KAGVTQTPRYLIKTRGQQVTLSCSPISGHRSVSWYQQTPGQGLQFLFEYFSETQRNKGNFPGRFSGRQFSNSRSEMNVSTLELGDSALYLCASSSLTGGEGTEAFFGQGTRLTVV.

This clonotype has a handful of counts. This sequence joins TRBV12-3 or TRBV12-4 and TRBJ1-2, with D perhaps matching TRBD1 (5 bases). The CDR3 is 15 amino acids. V lost 4 bases to trimming and J lost 0 bases, with 12 bases between them. CDR3 sequence (DNA): TGTGCCAGCAGTTCGGGACGGTTAGCTAACTATGGCTACACCTTC. This translates into CASSSGRLANYGYTF.

The chain employs TRBV7-6 and TRBJ2-1, with a possible D match to TRBD2 (5 bases). The CDR3 has 14 amino acids. The V and J ends lost 5 bases and 2 bases respectively, with 10 bases between them. The germline CDR1 and CDR2 sequences are SGHVS and FNYEAQ. The CDR3 reads CASSDTGTYNEQFF. The CDR3 DNA reads as TGTGCCAGCAGCGACACCGGGACCTACAATGAGCAGTTCTTC.

This sequence joins TRBV4-1 and TRBJ2-7; no clear D. The germline V and J ends were trimmed by 1 base and 2 bases, with 12 bases remaining between them. The germline gives CDR1 MGHRA, CDR2 YSYEKL. CDR3 length: 15 residues. The CDR3, as DNA: TGCGCCAGCAGCCAAGGACCCGGCCTCCCCTACGAGCAGTACTTC. Protein sequence: CASSQGPGLPYEQYF.

This clonotype was counted a few times. V is TRBV20-1 and J is TRBJ2-3; TRBD1 matches at 7 bases. V lost 6 bases and J lost 4; bases outside the gene matches: 7. Germline CDR1 reads DFQATT; CDR2 reads SNEGSKA (reference sequence). The CDR3 is made up of 13 amino acids. The CDR3 coding sequence is TGCAGTGCCCAGACAGGGTTAGCAGATACGCAGTATTTT. It yields the protein CSAQTGLADTQYF.

This clonotype has at least ten counts. The chain recombines TRBV20-1 with TRBJ1-1; 10 nucleotides agree with TRBD1. This CDR3 is built from 16 residues. Trimming at V came to 5 bases and at J to 7 bases, leaving 16 bases not matched to a gene. Germline V CDR1 and CDR2: DFQATT, SNEGSKA (reference sequence). CDR3 in amino acids: CSASRDRGGLYGEAFF. The CDR3 nucleotides are TGCAGTGCTTCCCGGGACAGGGGAGGGTTGTACGGTGAAGCTTTCTTT.

The V gene is TRBV20-1, the J gene TRBJ2-6; D call uncertain. CDR3 length equals 17 residues. The germline V gene has CDR1 DFQATT and CDR2 SNEGSKA (reference sequence). Trimming stripped 5 bases from V and 0 bases from J, with 17 bases between. The CDR3 is CSAPAPGEFSGANVLTF. In nucleotides, the CDR3 is TGCAGTGCTCCAGCCCCGGGCGAATTCTCTGGGGCCAACGTCCTGACTTTC.

In this sample, this clonotype turned up a few times. The V and J genes are TRBV20-1 and TRBJ2-1; 12 bases are a match to TRBD2. The trim removed 7 bases at V and 7 bases at J, leaving 8 bases unmatched. CDR1 is DFQATT and CDR2 is SNEGSKA in the germline V gene (reference sequence). This CDR3 has 14 residues. Here the CDR3 DNA reads TGCAGTGGGGTACTAGCGGGGGGAATGAATGAGCAGTTCTTC. This encodes CSGVLAGGMNEQFF.

The V call is TRBV3-1, the J call TRBJ2-7; D unresolved. V lost 3 bases to trimming and J lost 5 bases, with 11 bases between them. The CDR3 runs to 13 residues. Germline V gene lookup returns CDR1 LGHDT and CDR2 YNNKEL (reference sequence). CDR3 sequence reads: CASSHSGDHEQYF. The DNA of the CDR3 is TGTGCCAGCAGCCATTCCGGAGACCACGAGCAGTACTTC.

This clonotype was observed a handful of times. The chain uses TRBV11-1 and TRBJ2-3; 7 nucleotides line up with TRBD1. The trim removed 4 bases at V and 0 bases at J, leaving 13 bases unmatched. CDR1 and CDR2 from the germline V gene are SGHAT and FQDESV (reference sequence). The CDR3 length is 18 residues. CDR3 loop: CASSSGQSLKASTDTQYF. DNA of the CDR3: TGTGCCAGCAGCTCGGGACAGAGCCTCAAAGCTAGCACAGATACGCAGTATTTT.

This clonotype was detected only a few times. The CDR3 nucleotides are TGTGCCAGCAGTTACCCCGGTGGGTCCAACTACGAGCAGTACTTC. Encoded protein: CASSYPGGSNYEQYF. The V and J genes are TRBV6-5 and TRBJ2-7; D uncertain. The germline gives CDR1 MNHEY, CDR2 SVGAGI. Trimming took 2 bases from V and 3 from J, leaving 14 bases between them. This CDR3 comprises 15 residues.

The V call is TRBV5-1, the J call TRBJ2-2; D is undetermined. V was shortened by 4 bases and J by 0 bases, with 10 bases between the two germline ends. The CDR3 sequence is 15 residues long. Germline CDR1 and CDR2: SGHRS and YFSETQ. CDR3 DNA sequence: TGCGCCAGCAGCCCCGGACGGACGAACACCGGGGAGCTGTTTTTT. It codes for CASSPGRTNTGELFF.

This clonotype has a handful of counts. The rearrangement joins TRBV2 to TRBJ2-7; D may correspond to TRBD1 or TRBD2 (5 bases each). Germline V CDR1 and CDR2: SNHLY, FYNNEI. The CDR3 length is 14 residues. The V end was cut by 4 bases, the J end by 2 bases, with 12 bases between. DNA of the CDR3: TGTGCCAGCAGTGCTACGGGGCGGGCCTACGAGCAGTACTTC. Translated, it gives CASSATGRAYEQYF.

This clonotype was recorded many times. V gene TRBV14 combines with J gene TRBJ2-2; the D gene could be TRBD1 or TRBD2 (5 bases each). Trimming shortened V by 0 bases and J by 8 bases, and 13 bases separated the two germline ends. This CDR3 has 15 amino acids. Germline values: CDR1 SGHDN, CDR2 FVKESK. CDR3 loop: CASSQDLGRSGELFF. The CDR3 DNA sequence: TGTGCCAGCAGCCAAGATCTGGGACGGTCAGGGGAGCTGTTTTTT.

This clonotype turned up a few times. The chain links TRBV7-9 to TRBJ2-7, with D possibly being TRBD2 (5 bases). Germline V gives CDR1 SEHNR, CDR2 FQNEAQ (reference sequence). This CDR3 has 12 amino acids. The V gene lost 6 bases and the J gene lost 7 bases, with 13 bases spanning the gap. The CDR3 loop reads CASSSGEREQYF. In DNA, the CDR3 is TGTGCCAGCAGTTCTGGGGAGAGGGAGCAGTACTTC. Variable domain in full (rest from reference TRBV7-9 and TRBJ2-7): DTGVSQNPRHKITKRGQNVTFRCDPISEHNRLYWYRQTLGQGPEFLTYFQNEAQLEKSRLLSDRFSAERPKGSFSTLEIQRTEQGDSAMYLCASSSGEREQYFGPGTRLTVT.

The rearrangement joins TRBV10-1 to TRBJ2-7, with TRBD2 matching over 9 bases. V lost 3 bases, J lost 3 bases, and 6 bases stayed unmatched. The CDR3 is 15 residues long. CDR1 is WNHNN and CDR2 is SYGVQD in the germline V gene (reference sequence). This CDR3 reads CASSDPRLAVYEQYF. The DNA for the CDR3 is TGCGCCAGCAGTGATCCGAGACTAGCGGTCTACGAGCAGTACTTC.

This chain uses TRBV24-1 with TRBJ2-2; TRBD1 is a possible D gene (6 bases). The germline gives CDR1 KGHDR, CDR2 SFDVKD. Trimming pared 2 bases from V and 3 bases from J, leaving 27 bases between. The CDR3 spans 21 residues. The CDR3 region has the DNA TGTGCCACCAGTGATTCCCCAGTCATAGACAGGTTAGAAGCTGACACCGGGGAGCTGTTTTTT. This codes for CATSDSPVIDRLEADTGELFF.

The chain carries TRBV20-1 and TRBJ2-3, with a weak D call TRBD2 (5 bases). V gave up 2 bases and J gave up 2 bases, with 11 bases separating them. This CDR3 comprises 14 residues. Germline lookup yields CDR1 DFQATT and CDR2 SNEGSKA (reference sequence). The CDR3 sequence is CSARRTGDTDTQYF. Here the CDR3 DNA reads TGCAGTGCTAGACGAACCGGGGACACAGATACGCAGTATTTT.

J is TRBJ2-4 and V is TRBV29-1; D could derive from TRBD1 or TRBD2 (5 bases each). The CDR3 runs to 12 residues. Germline assignment: CDR1 SQVTM and CDR2 ANQGSEA. V was cut by 4 bases and J by 6 bases, with 10 bases left in between. The CDR3 protein is CSVGSGPNIQYF. CDR3 in DNA: TGCAGCGTTGGGTCGGGACCAAACATTCAGTACTTC.

The chain couples TRBV5-1 to TRBJ2-1, with D possibly TRBD1 on 5 matching bases. V was pared by 4 bases and J by 0 bases, with 14 bases between. CDR1 is SGHRS, CDR2 YFSETQ, per germline. The CDR3 is 16 residues long. CDR3: CASSLTGASSYNEQFF. CDR3 nucleotides: TGCGCCAGCAGCCTAACAGGTGCCAGCTCCTACAATGAGCAGTTCTTC.

This clonotype has ten or more counts. V usage is TRBV5-1 and J usage is TRBJ1-5; 10 nucleotides agree with TRBD1. The CDR3 loop spans 17 amino acids. From germline, CDR1 is SGHRS and CDR2 YFSETQ. The J segment lost 2 bases and the V segment lost 0 bases, leaving 5 bases of the junction unmatched. Here the CDR3 DNA reads TGCGCCAGCAGCTTGGGGGCCGGGACAGGGGGCAATCAGCCCCAGCATTTT. The encoded protein is CASSLGAGTGGNQPQHF. The full variable domain, rest sourced from reference TRBV5-1 and TRBJ1-5, is KAGVTQTPRYLIKTRGQQVTLSCSPISGHRSVSWYQQTPGQGLQFLFEYFSETQRNKGNFPGRFSGRQFSNSRSEMNVSTLELGDSALYLCASSLGAGTGGNQPQHFGDGTRLSIL.

This clonotype appeared a few times. This sequence joins TRBV12-3 or TRBV12-4 and TRBJ2-2; D is perhaps TRBD2 (6 bases). The length of the CDR3 is 17 residues. V was clipped by 1 base and J by 0 bases, with 12 bases between them. The CDR3 loop is CASSLDLGGTNTGELFF. DNA of the CDR3: TGTGCCAGCAGTTTAGACTTAGGCGGGACGAACACCGGGGAGCTGTTTTTT.

V and J are TRBV25-1 and TRBJ2-7, with 10 nucleotides matching TRBD1. The CDR3 covers 15 residues. V shed 2 bases and J 3 bases; nucleotides not matched to a gene: 4. Germline V gives CDR1 MGHDK, CDR2 SYGVNS. The CDR3 DNA sequence: TGTGCCAGCAGTGAAGGGACAGGGGCATTCTACGAGCAGTACTTC. It specifies CASSEGTGAFYEQYF.

This chain joins TRBV20-1 and TRBJ2-7; the match to TRBD1 covers 8 bases. Germline values: CDR1 DFQATT, CDR2 SNEGSKA (reference sequence). This CDR3 has 13 residues. Trimming took 6 bases from V and 0 from J; bases not matched to a gene: 4. CDR3: CSAETGASYEQYF. CDR3 bases: TGCAGTGCCGAGACAGGGGCCTCCTACGAGCAGTACTTC.

This clonotype has more than one count but fewer than ten. The genes are TRBV9 and TRBJ2-3, with 16 bases that match TRBD2. The CDR3 consists of 20 residues. V lost 1 base and J lost 6; bases outside the gene matches: 14. Looked up from germline, CDR1 is SGDLS and CDR2 is YYNGEE. CDR3 coding DNA: TGTGCCAGCAGCGTACAGGACTCGCCCGAGGGACTAGCGGGGGGGGATACGCAGTATTTT. Translating gives CASSVQDSPEGLAGGDTQYF.

This clonotype appeared many times. The chain recombines TRBV6-5 with TRBJ2-7; D not certain. The CDR3 is made up of 12 amino acids. The V end was cut by 6 bases, the J end by 6 bases, with 12 bases between. Germline-derived CDR1 and CDR2 are MNHEY and SVGAGI. CDR3 sequence reads: CASRKTYSEQYF. The CDR3 coding sequence is TGTGCCAGCAGAAAGACGTATAGCGAGCAGTACTTC.

This clonotype came up a few times. The chain joins TRBV4-3 to TRBJ2-5; 8 positions agree with TRBD2. Germline V gene data show CDR1 as LGHNA and CDR2 as YSLEER. V lost 0 bases and J lost 4; bases outside the gene matches: 13. The CDR3 totals 18 residues. The CDR3 coding sequence is TGCGCCAGCAGCCAAGAGTATAGCGGGACGGGATTGGGAGAGACCCAGTACTTC. The encoded protein is CASSQEYSGTGLGETQYF.

The chain combines TRBV21-1 with TRBJ2-2; TRBD1 is the table's D call and was not checked against the DNA. TRBV21-1 is a pseudogene. CDR3 size: 14 residues. CDR3 DNA sequence: TGTGCCATCGGACAGGAAGCGAACACCGGGGAGCTGTTTTTT. Translation: CAIGQEANTGELFF.

This clonotype was seen many times. The chain recombines TRBV5-1 with TRBJ2-3; no reliable D call. This CDR3 has 13 amino acids. The germline V gene has CDR1 SGHRS and CDR2 YFSETQ. V shed 4 bases and J shed 4 bases, with 10 bases lying between them. The CDR3 coding sequence is TGCGCCAGCAGCGATATCCTGGCAGATACGCAGTATTTT. Translation: CASSDILADTQYF.